The entry below gives a single T cell receptor beta chain sequence along with its context. Its antigen is as yet unknown. Gene names refer to mouse genes. The observed sequence ends 4 residues before the CDR3 terminus, with the missing tail filled in from the germline J gene. These data come from a study of CD8+ T cells in alopecia areata. Regarding the study as a whole: Mice showed TCR sharing more clearly than patients did, possibly owing to HLA.

CDR3 length equals 13 residues. CDR1 and CDR2 (germline): NSQYPW, LRSPGD (reference sequence). Trimming took off 4 bases at V and 1 base at J, with 7 bases between the two ends. Reverse transcription of extracted RNA yielded cDNA, which provided the sequencing template. Profiling relied on immunoSEQ multiplex PCR, and the TCRdb table lists in-frame clones only, not all of them. This record lists some 110,000 clones, none seen once only, and the top ten clones contain around 20%. The gene calls are TRBV1 and TRBJ1-1; unclear D gene. The material sequenced was lesional skin. The source is a C3H/HeJ mouse with alopecia areata. For this mouse line, the MHC haplotype is H2-k. The CDR3: CTCSGSGNTEVFF. The sequenced part of the CDR3 DNA is TGCACCTGCAGTGGTTCTGGGAACACA.